Sequencing of this T cell receptor beta chain was carried out in a study of human T cells and chemical hapten exposure (dated by TCRdb to the early 2020s). For the study in its entirety: For sensitization, 2% DPC in acetone was applied to a 2 cm by 2 cm area of upper inner arm skin. Blood for TCR sequencing was provided by twenty-nine alopecia patients at one to four time points (pre-sensitization, 2, 6 and 24 weeks). Throughout the study period of roughly 24 weeks, patients also received therapeutic DPC doses to the scalp every week. Alopecia areata with under or over 50% scalp involvement, alopecia totalis and alopecia universalis were represented in the patient cohort, which was mostly female. Patch testing on the upper back used Finn chambers containing 0.01% DPC, with scoring done after 6 days according to International Contact Dermatitis Research Group standards. In alopecia patients, the study followed how the peripheral blood TCR repertoire changed in vivo over primary and secondary sensitization to diphenylcyclopropenone (DPC), a hapten. Blood samples were taken from patients before sensitization (week 0) and then at 2, 6 and about 24 weeks after DPC sensitization. Libraries were pooled for sequencing, and variation in per-sample TCR yields was attributed mainly to small differences in library volumes within the pool.

Per the publication, the time point label means: patch test 1, 2 weeks after DPC sensitization. Reading the label with the study, this specimen's treatment or condition is: therapeutic diphenylcyclopropenone sensitization with weekly scalp DPC. Blood at each patch-test visit was drawn before the patch test was applied. Patients were considered eligible if aged 18 to 70, diagnosed with alopecia and deemed suitable for DPC therapy, and patients were excluded if pregnant. Total RNA was extracted from unfractionated whole blood collected in Tempus Blood RNA tubes. Receptors were amplified or captured by RACE. Sequencer: NextSeq 500. During library preparation, unique molecular identifiers were attached to individual cDNA molecules so that TCRs could be counted quantitatively and reproducibly. From each blood RNA sample, both TCR alpha and TCR beta chains were sequenced. Regarding the original processing steps: The median number of TCRs per sample was approximately 98,000, ranging from roughly 23,224 to 690,600. The Decombinator software suite was used to annotate V, J and CDR3 in the TCR reads. For PS versus PT1 abundance plots, all samples were subsampled to the same number of TCRs (28,000). TCRs were defined as expanded if absent before sensitization and observed at least eight times at the 2-week time point. TCRdb trimmed public reads at Q25 via fastp, called clones via MiXCR and kept in-frame beta chains. Merged by CDR3 protein, the rows form single entries marked with the most common genes and DNA. TCRdb's processing, not the authors', yielded these V and J calls. The sample records approximately 79,000 distinct CDR3 sequences, about a tenth of which are singletons. The ten top clones hold around 1.5% of the sample.

The CDR3 sequence holds 19 residues, the cysteine and phenylalanine included. Results and caveats for the whole study, not just this receptor: All patients had alopecia, a presumed autoimmune disease, so their immune response might differ from that of healthy individuals. Patch test score correlated positively with the number of PT1 expanded TCRs, reaching significance at thresholds 8, 16 and 32 but not at 4. Significantly more large CDR3 similarity clusters were formed by expanded TCRs than by pre-sensitization or healthy control sets, consistent with antigen-driven responses. Repeated subsampling changed both the strength of the expansion versus patch-test correlation and the threshold at which the correlation became significant. DPC sensitization did not change how many TCRs were above 1 in 1000 frequency, and no evidence was found of alterations in global repertoire structure.

This clonotype was detected only a few times. The antigen this receptor binds is unknown. No DNA is shown, since the ends of the CDR3 on it are uncertain; the CDR3 is the one TCRdb lists. The material sequenced was whole blood, taken in connection with sensitization to the hapten diphenylcyclopropenone (DPC). The V gene is TRBV7-5 and the J gene is TRBJ2-5; the table calls TRBD2, which could not be checked here. TRBV7-5 is designated a pseudogene. This receptor was taken from a woman between 45 and 60 years old with alopecia areata. Some clones in this sample may be carry-over from other donors' samples. The CDR3 region: CISVPEAHRGFQERETQYF.